One and the same sample provided the 20 T cell receptor beta chains below, sequenced in a study of T cell changes during pregnancy in multiple sclerosis. Using immunoSEQ multiplex PCR, the repertoire was profiled, and TCRdb retains in-frame clones only, with some absent. The table has some 57,000 clones, about 89% seen once; the top ten hold 0.6% to 0.8%. Here the sequenced sample was CD4+ T cells from peripheral blood mononuclear cells, taken in the first trimester of pregnancy. Receptors were obtained from a female donor with multiple sclerosis, enrolled in a pregnancy study.

The chain employs TRBV19 and TRBJ1-1; no clear D gene. The germline gives CDR1 LNHDA, CDR2 SQIVND (reference sequence). The CDR3 loop spans 13 amino acids. Trimming removed 1 base at V and 7 bases at J, with 10 bases between. The CDR3 nucleotides read TGTGCCAGTAGTATAGTCGCGAGGGTTGAAGCTTTCTTT. As protein: CASSIVARVEAFF.

This rearrangement joins TRBV18 to TRBJ1-2, with TRBD1 as a possible D gene (5 bases). Germline V gives CDR1 KGHSH, CDR2 LQKENI. This CDR3 has 13 amino acids. V lost 4 bases and J lost 4, with 10 bases in between. CDR3 in amino acids: CASSQGRVYGYTF. The CDR3, as DNA: TGTGCCAGCTCACAGGGGCGCGTCTATGGCTACACCTTC.

This clone was recorded a few times. The chain joins TRBV4-3 to TRBJ1-5; D not resolved. V lost 0 bases to trimming and J lost 1 base, with 13 bases between them. There are 17 residues in the CDR3. Germline lookup yields CDR1 LGHNA and CDR2 YSLEER. CDR3 nucleotide sequence: TGCGCCAGCAGCCAAGATCTCCGGTCGGTGAGCAATCAGCCCCAGCATTTT. Residues: CASSQDLRSVSNQPQHF.

The J gene is TRBJ1-1, the V gene TRBV7-2; TRBD1 aligns across 7 bases. J was trimmed by 7 bases and V by 1 base; bases with no gene match: 12. The CDR3 has 16 amino acids. Germline values: CDR1 SGHTA, CDR2 FQGNSA. In nucleotides, the CDR3 is TGTGCCAGCAGCTTAGTCCCGACAGGGTCCCCACTTGAAGCTTTCTTT. It yields the protein CASSLVPTGSPLEAFF.

The chain joins TRBV10-3 to TRBJ2-7; D is perhaps TRBD1 (5 bases). Germline CDR1 ENHRY, CDR2 SYGVKD. The CDR3 is made up of 15 amino acids. Trimming removed 0 bases at V and 6 bases at J, with 15 bases between. The CDR3 region has the DNA TGTGCCATCAGTGAGTCCGTGACGGGCAGGGCCGAGCAGTACTTC. As protein: CAISESVTGRAEQYF.

The chain is built from TRBV4-3 and TRBJ1-2; 9 nucleotides match TRBD1. This CDR3 contains 14 residues. Germline V gives CDR1 LGHNA, CDR2 YSLEER. The V and J ends lost 2 bases and 6 bases, in that order; junction bases with no gene match: 4. The CDR3 DNA follows: TGCGCCAGCAGCCAAACCAACAGGGGGCATGGCTACACCTTC. Amino acid sequence: CASSQTNRGHGYTF.

The CDR3: CASSADHISAALHF. As DNA, the CDR3 is TGTGCCAGCAGTGCCGACCACATTTCAGCGGCCCTCCACTTT. The V gene is TRBV25-1, the J gene TRBJ1-6; no reliable D call. CDR3 length equals 14 residues. In germline, CDR1 is MGHDK, CDR2 SYGVNS. The V gene lost 4 bases and the J gene lost 14 bases, with 18 bases spanning the gap. The full variable domain, in which reference TRBV25-1 and TRBJ1-6 provide the parts outside the CDR3, is EADIYQTPRYLVIGTGKKITLECSQTMGHDKMYWYQQDPGMELHLIHYSYGVNSTEKGDLSSESTVSRIRTEHFPLTLESARPSHTSQYLCASSADHISAALHFGNGTRLTVT.

The chain uses TRBV7-9 and TRBJ1-2; no definite D call. This CDR3 spans 12 amino acids. CDR1 is SEHNR, CDR2 FQNEAQ, per germline (reference sequence). The V end lost 3 bases, the J end lost 5 bases, and 7 bases lay between the germline ends. This chain's CDR3 is CASSLREYGYTF. Written as DNA, the CDR3 is TGTGCCAGCAGCTTGAGGGAATATGGCTACACCTTC.

This rearrangement joins TRBV7-2 to TRBJ2-2; 8 nucleotides match TRBD2. Germline V gives CDR1 SGHTA, CDR2 FQGNSA. The CDR3 sequence is 14 residues long. The V segment lost 5 bases and the J segment 4 bases; nucleotides outside the gene matches: 3. The CDR3 reads CASSQLAGTGELFF. The DNA for the CDR3 is TGTGCCAGCAGCCAGCTAGCGGGCACCGGGGAGCTGTTTTTT.

V usage is TRBV19 and J usage is TRBJ1-1; TRBD1 aligns across 7 bases. Germline V lookup: CDR1 LNHDA, CDR2 SQIVND (reference sequence). The CDR3 sequence is 15 residues long. J lost 0 bases, V lost 5 bases, and 6 bases had no gene match. The CDR3 loop reads CASSPGQLMNTEAFF. The CDR3 region has the DNA TGTGCCAGTAGTCCGGGACAGCTCATGAACACTGAAGCTTTCTTT.

The chain uses TRBV30 and TRBJ2-3, with D possibly matching TRBD2 (5 bases). CDR3 length equals 12 residues. V shed 1 base and J shed 3 bases, with 5 bases lying between them. Germline V gives CDR1 GTSNPN, CDR2 SVGIG (reference sequence). CDR3 sequence: CAWSAGTDTQYF. The CDR3 nucleotides are TGTGCCTGGAGTGCGGGAACAGATACGCAGTATTTT.

In this sample, this clone turned up once. The chain joins TRBV30 to TRBJ1-2; 7 positions match TRBD1. Germline CDR1 reads GTSNPN; CDR2 reads SVGIG (reference sequence). This CDR3 is 14 amino acids long. V gave up 4 bases and J gave up 0 bases; unmatched junction bases: 5. The CDR3 DNA is TGTGCCTGGACGGACAGGCGGTCTAACTATGGCTACACCTTC. This translates into CAWTDRRSNYGYTF.

This clone was recorded once. One end of the junction does not line up with germline, which may come from a read error. CDR3 loop: CARSAGRGTGVNSPLHF. CDR3 sequence (DNA): TGTGCCAGGAGTGCTGGCCGTGGGACAGGGGTAAATTCACCCCTCCACTTT. V usage is TRBV2 and J usage is TRBJ1-6; 10 bases match TRBD1. In germline, CDR1 is SNHLY, CDR2 FYNNEI. The CDR3 is made up of 17 amino acids.

This clone came up a few times. This chain joins TRBV2 and TRBJ1-2; TRBD1 might be the D (5 bases). This CDR3 comprises 11 residues. The V gene lost 6 bases and the J gene lost 8 bases, with 10 bases spanning the gap. Germline CDR1 is SNHLY and CDR2 is FYNNEI. The CDR3 DNA reads TGTGCCAGCAGGCAACCAGGGGGCTACACCTTC. Its protein product is CASRQPGGYTF.

V and J are TRBV5-1 and TRBJ2-3; 12 bases are a match to TRBD2. The V gene's germline CDR1 is SGHRS and CDR2 YFSETQ. The ends lost 4 bases at V and 3 bases at J; junction bases unmatched: 6. CDR3 size: 16 residues. The CDR3 reads CASSILAGGPTDTQYF. In DNA, the CDR3 is TGCGCCAGCAGCATTCTAGCGGGGGGGCCGACAGATACGCAGTATTTT.

The V gene is TRBV6-5, the J gene TRBJ1-5, with 8 bases aligning to TRBD1. The germline CDR1 and CDR2 sequences are MNHEY and SVGAGI. V shed 6 bases and J 3 bases; nucleotides not matched to a gene: 7. The CDR3 spans 15 residues. For the CDR3, the DNA is TGTGCCAGCAGGCTTCAGGGGGCTTCCAATCAGCCCCAGCATTTT. Translation: CASRLQGASNQPQHF.

The rearrangement links TRBV7-8 to TRBJ1-1, with TRBD1 matching over 9 bases. CDR3 length: 19 residues. Germline V lookup: CDR1 SGHVS, CDR2 FQNEAQ. The V and J ends lost 5 bases and 2 bases, in that order; junction bases with no gene match: 18. CDR3 nucleotides: TGTGCCAGCAGCCCCAAACCCCGGACAGGGGACGTTCGTAACACTGAAGCTTTCTTT. This sequence encodes CASSPKPRTGDVRNTEAFF.

The gene calls are TRBV7-9 and TRBJ1-2, with 7 bases fitting TRBD1. The trim removed 5 bases at V and 8 bases at J, leaving 8 bases unmatched. CDR3 length: 13 residues. Germline CDR1 and CDR2: SEHNR and FQNEAQ (reference sequence). Here the CDR3 DNA reads TGTGCCAGCAGCATCGGACAGGAGAGGGGCTACACCTTC. Protein: CASSIGQERGYTF.

V is TRBV7-3 and J is TRBJ2-3; 10 bases align to TRBD2. Germline CDR1 reads SGHTA; CDR2 reads FQGTGA. The CDR3 has 16 amino acids. The ends lost 1 base at V and 11 bases at J; junction bases unmatched: 12. The CDR3 sequence: CASSLIPGLAGEGQYF. The CDR3 region has the DNA TGTGCCAGCAGCTTAATCCCTGGGCTAGCGGGGGAGGGGCAGTATTTT.

This chain joins TRBV7-2 and TRBJ2-5; TRBD2 matches at 7 bases. CDR3 length: 15 amino acids. V lost 1 base to trimming and J lost 7 bases; unmatched junction nucleotides: 9. CDR1 SGHTA and CDR2 FQGNSA come from the germline V gene. For the CDR3, the DNA is TGTGCCAGCAGCTTAGTGGTAGCGGGCCACGGGACCCAGTACTTC. This translates into CASSLVVAGHGTQYF. Filled out from reference TRBV7-2 and TRBJ2-5, the complete variable domain reads GAGVSQSPSNKVTEKGKDVELRCDPISGHTALYWYRQSLGQGLEFLIYFQGNSAPDKSGLPSDRFSAERTGGSVSTLTIQRTQQEDSAVYLCASSLVVAGHGTQYFGPGTRLLVL.